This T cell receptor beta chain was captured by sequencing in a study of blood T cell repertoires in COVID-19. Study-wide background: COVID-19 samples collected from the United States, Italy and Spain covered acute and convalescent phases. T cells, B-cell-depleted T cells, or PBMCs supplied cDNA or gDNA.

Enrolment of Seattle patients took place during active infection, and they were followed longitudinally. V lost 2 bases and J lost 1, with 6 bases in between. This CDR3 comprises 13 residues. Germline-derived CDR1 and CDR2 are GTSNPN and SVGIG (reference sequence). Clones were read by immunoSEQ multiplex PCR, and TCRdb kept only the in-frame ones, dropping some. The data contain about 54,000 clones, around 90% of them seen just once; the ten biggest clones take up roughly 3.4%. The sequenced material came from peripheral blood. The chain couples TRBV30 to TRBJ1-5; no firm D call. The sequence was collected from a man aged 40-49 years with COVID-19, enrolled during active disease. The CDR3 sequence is CAWSPGSNQPQHF. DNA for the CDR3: TGTGCCTGGAGTCCCGGGAGCAATCAGCCCCAGCATTTT.